This TCR beta chain was identified during a study of cytotoxic CD8 clonotypes in ibrutinib-treated CLL (dated by TCRdb to about 2021). For the wider study: In this cohort, approximately 15 patients were treatment-naive and approximately 10 were relapsed/refractory, while approximately 18 had unmutated IGHV. Responses were partial in 24 patients and complete in 2; after median around 66 months follow-up, roughly 14 stayed in remission and about 12 progressed. Response samples were obtained after a median of 12 months of treatment, with a range of about 6 to 40 months. Samples averaged 255,043 productive templates and tens of thousands of productive rearrangements. Of the roughly 86 participants in the trial, about two dozen had longitudinal samples available. Cryopreserved peripheral blood mononuclear cells were collected before treatment, at response, and at either disease progression or sustained remission. All remission and progressive disease samples were collected while patients were still receiving ibrutinib. Results and caveats for the whole study, not just this receptor: Public clonotypes were rare and either contracted or stayed stable during treatment, and the rise in clonality at ibrutinib response reflected the expansion of private clonotypes. Sampling times were not matched between patients in sustained remission and patients whose disease was progressing, and lymph node repertoires were not examined. Baseline clonality exceeded that of age-matched healthy donors and correlated strongly with circulating CD8+ T-cell counts. Clonality increased at ibrutinib response, stayed stable in sustained remission, and fell back toward baseline at progression.

Concerning this clone: There is no known antigen for this receptor. Per-base quality was not reported, and no clone a single base away is much larger than it.

This sample's time point label indicates: approximately 11 months on ibrutinib. For TCR beta library preparation, about 2 micrograms of genomic DNA were isolated from cryopreserved PBMCs. High-throughput TCR beta sequencing was performed on longitudinal blood samples from CLL patients receiving ibrutinib monotherapy. The patients were enrolled in a single-center, open-label phase 2 trial of ibrutinib monotherapy. The goal of deep resolution MiSeq sequencing was a depth between 1 in 1 million and 1 in 200,000 T cells, and coverage averaged 10x per clonotype. The immunoSEQ hsTCRB Kit was used to generate the TCR beta libraries. The original pipeline was this. Data were analyzed with ImmunoSEQ Data Assistant and ImmunoSEQ Analyzer, with V, D and J genes assigned per IMGT definitions. Clonality was computed as one minus normalized Shannon entropy of productive rearrangement frequencies, ranging from 0 to 1. Public clonotype analysis was restricted to overrepresented clonotypes comprising at least 0.05% of each patient's repertoire. Repertoires from approximately 13 age-matched healthy donors in immuneACCESS were used as clonality controls. The table comes from immuneACCESS by way of TCRdb, which keeps in-frame sequences with V and J called. Part of the clones is missing from these tables; in studies checked, under half for an unresolved V gene and the rest for unknown reasons. V, J and clone size were drawn from that table, and D and trimming were deduced from the DNA. The sample table contains some 17,000 clones; only one count was recorded for 55% to 80% of them. The ten largest clones capture under 30% of the sample.

The V end loses 1 base and the J end loses 2 bases, and a stretch of 6 bases separates them. From cysteine to phenylalanine, the CDR3 is 13 amino acids long. Only the CDR3 part of the read is kept: 39 bases, read in frame from the first base. Reading the germline V gene gives CDR1 SGHDT and CDR2 YYEEEE. This sample comprised PBMCs, obtained after 12 months of ibrutinib treatment. The chain was built from TRBV5-6 and TRBJ1-2; the D gene lacks a confident call. The sequence derives from a human donor with chronic lymphocytic leukemia. The DNA sequence is as follows: TGTGCCAGCAGCTTGCCAGTCAACTATGGCTACACCTTC. Translated, it gives CASSLPVNYGYTF.